These 31 T cell receptor beta chains were all obtained from the same sample, sequenced in a study of siplizumab effects on memory and regulatory T cells. Profiling relied on immunoSEQ multiplex PCR, and the TCRdb table lists in-frame clones only, not all of them. Among some 97,000 clones, 75% to 95% were seen once, and the ten largest hold approximately 2.7%. Specimen: CD4+ T cells sorted from blood. These receptors all stem from a human donor in good health. Some clones in this sample may be carry-over from other donors' samples.

This sequence joins TRBV5-1 and TRBJ2-1; D perhaps matches TRBD2 (6 bases). The CDR3 covers 17 residues. CDR1 SGHRS and CDR2 YFSETQ come from the germline V gene. Trimming took off 3 bases at V and 3 bases at J, with 19 bases between the two ends. CDR3: CASSWSQAEGFYNEQFF. As DNA, the CDR3 is TGCGCCAGCAGCTGGAGCCAAGCGGAGGGATTCTACAATGAGCAGTTCTTC. Combining the CDR3 with reference TRBV5-1 and TRBJ2-1 gives the whole variable domain KAGVTQTPRYLIKTRGQQVTLSCSPISGHRSVSWYQQTPGQGLQFLFEYFSETQRNKGNFPGRFSGRQFSNSRSEMNVSTLELGDSALYLCASSWSQAEGFYNEQFFGPGTRLTVL.

This chain uses TRBV27 with TRBJ1-4; no clear D gene. V was pared by 6 bases and J by 5 bases, with 16 bases between. In germline, CDR1 is MNHEY, CDR2 SMNVEV (reference sequence). This CDR3 is built from 15 residues. CDR3 sequence (DNA): TGTGCCAGCAGCATCCGCGGGCAGACGAATGAAAAACTGTTTTTT. Translation gives CASSIRGQTNEKLFF.

This chain links TRBV5-5 with TRBJ2-1; tentatively, D is TRBD1 (6 bases). In germline, CDR1 is SGHKS, CDR2 YYEKEE (reference sequence). Trimming took off 1 base at V and 7 bases at J, with 12 bases between the two ends. The CDR3 extends over 14 amino acids. This CDR3 reads CASSLYRDRNEQFF. The CDR3 bases are TGTGCCAGCAGCTTGTACAGGGATCGTAATGAGCAGTTCTTC.

With respect to this clone: Other DNA sequences in the sample encode the same CDR3. The chain couples TRBV18 to TRBJ2-7, with 10 bases matching TRBD2. There are 15 residues in the CDR3. After removal of 0 bases from V and 6 bases from J, the junction contained 5 bases not matched to a gene. Germline CDR1 is KGHSH and CDR2 is LQKENI. The CDR3 loop reads CASSPPSGRAGEQYF. DNA for the CDR3: TGTGCCAGCTCACCACCCAGCGGGAGGGCCGGCGAGCAGTACTTC.

The rearrangement joins TRBV19 to TRBJ1-1; the D is unclear. Germline CDR1 LNHDA, CDR2 SQIVND (reference sequence). The CDR3 sequence is 13 residues long. With 3 bases removed from V and 7 bases from J, the gap between germline ends came to 12 bases. The DNA for the CDR3 is TGTGCCAGTAGTATTAATGCCGAACTTGAAGCTTTCTTT. Amino acid sequence: CASSINAELEAFF.

This clone was counted only a few times. The chain employs TRBV2 and TRBJ1-1, with 9 bases matching TRBD1. Looked up from germline, CDR1 is SNHLY and CDR2 is FYNNEI. The CDR3 length is 13 residues. V dropped 11 bases and J dropped 1; count of bases not matched to a gene: 5. The CDR3 nucleotides read TGTGCCGCCGGGGGACAGGGGAACACTGAAGCTTTCTTT. Translating gives CAAGGQGNTEAFF.

The chain combines TRBV7-2 with TRBJ2-3; no clear D gene. The V end lost 5 bases, the J end lost 7 bases, and 13 bases lay between the germline ends. CDR1 is SGHTA and CDR2 is FQGNSA in the germline V gene. The CDR3 totals 13 residues. The CDR3 loop is CASSPQQPYTQYF. The CDR3 region has the DNA TGTGCCAGCAGCCCCCAGCAACCGTATACGCAGTATTTT. The entire variable domain, with the rest obtained from reference TRBV7-2 and TRBJ2-3, is as follows: GAGVSQSPSNKVTEKGKDVELRCDPISGHTALYWYRQSLGQGLEFLIYFQGNSAPDKSGLPSDRFSAERTGGSVSTLTIQRTQQEDSAVYLCASSPQQPYTQYFGPGTRLTVL.

CDR3 protein: CASSLVRGSGYEQYF. In DNA, the CDR3 is TGTGCCAGCAGCTTAGTCCGCGGGAGTGGATACGAGCAGTACTTC. This rearrangement joins TRBV11-2 to TRBJ2-7; 7 bases line up with TRBD2. CDR1 is SGHAT and CDR2 is FQNNGV in the germline V gene. After removal of 1 base from V and 4 bases from J, the junction contained 7 bases not matched to a gene. The length of the CDR3 is 15 residues.

Concerning this clone: This sample includes further DNA sequences coding for the same CDR3. The genes are TRBV11-2 and TRBJ2-5, with a possible D match to TRBD1 (5 bases). This CDR3 spans 15 amino acids. CDR1 and CDR2 (germline): SGHAT, FQNNGV. The V end lost 0 bases, the J end lost 5 bases, and 13 bases lay between the germline ends. The CDR3 spells CASSLDPGPQETQYF. The CDR3 DNA is TGTGCCAGCAGCTTAGATCCAGGGCCCCAGGAGACCCAGTACTTC.

CDR3 residues: CAISEPDRGQGYTF. For the CDR3, the DNA is TGTGCCATCAGTGAGCCAGACAGGGGGCAAGGCTACACCTTC. The chain links TRBV10-3 to TRBJ1-2; the match to TRBD1 covers 10 bases. The CDR3 is 14 amino acids. CDR1 ENHRY and CDR2 SYGVKD come from the germline V gene. The V gene end was trimmed by 2 bases and the J gene end by 8 bases; junction bases not matched to a gene: 5.

V and J are TRBV15 and TRBJ2-5; a weak D match, TRBD2 (5 bases). CDR3 length: 14 amino acids. Trimming removed 5 bases at V and 4 bases at J, with 14 bases between. In germline, CDR1 is LNHNV, CDR2 YYDKDF (reference sequence). The CDR3 here is CATSRRGPVETQYF. The CDR3 DNA reads TGTGCCACCAGCCGGCGAGGGCCGGTAGAGACCCAGTACTTC.

This chain uses TRBV2 with TRBJ2-1, with 11 bases matching TRBD2. The CDR3 totals 15 residues. CDR1 is SNHLY, CDR2 FYNNEI, per germline. J lost 5 bases, V lost 6 bases, and 6 bases had no gene match. CDR3 protein: CASRELAGVDNEQFF. The CDR3 nucleotides are TGTGCCAGCAGGGAACTAGCGGGAGTTGACAATGAGCAGTTCTTC.

V is TRBV19 and J is TRBJ1-6; D possibly corresponds to TRBD1 (6 bases). This CDR3 spans 15 amino acids. Trimming left V 8 bases short and J 7 bases short, with 18 bases between. Germline assignment: CDR1 LNHDA and CDR2 SQIVND (reference sequence). CDR3 residues: CASGGRQGRNSPLHF. The CDR3 DNA follows: TGTGCCAGTGGGGGACGGCAGGGGAGGAATTCACCCCTCCACTTT.

This clone has a single count. V usage is TRBV5-1 and J usage is TRBJ2-5, with a weak D call TRBD1 (5 bases). V shed 4 bases and J shed 0 bases, with 7 bases lying between them. Germline values: CDR1 SGHRS, CDR2 YFSETQ. The length of the CDR3 is 13 residues. CDR3 sequence: CASSLDNQETQYF. The CDR3 DNA reads TGCGCCAGCAGCCTGGACAACCAAGAGACCCAGTACTTC.

The genes are TRBV4-1 and TRBJ2-3, with D perhaps TRBD2 (6 bases). Germline CDR1 is MGHRA and CDR2 is YSYEKL. This CDR3 has 16 residues. Trimming took 6 bases from V and 0 from J, leaving 16 bases between them. CDR3: CASRRAGRGSTDTQYF. The DNA of the CDR3 is TGCGCCAGCAGACGCGCGGGGCGGGGTAGCACAGATACGCAGTATTTT.

The gene calls are TRBV15 and TRBJ1-5, with D maybe TRBD1 (5 bases). This CDR3 has 15 residues. The germline V gene encodes CDR1 LNHNV and CDR2 YYDKDF (reference sequence). Trimming stripped 4 bases from V and 4 bases from J, with 14 bases between. The CDR3 sequence: CATSIQGRRNQPQHF. The CDR3 nucleotides read TGTGCCACCAGCATTCAGGGCAGAAGAAATCAGCCCCAGCATTTT.

The chain combines TRBV28 with TRBJ1-3, with D unclear. Germline V gives CDR1 MDHEN, CDR2 SYDVKM. This CDR3 has 11 residues. Between the trimmed V and J ends, which lost 7 bases and 4 bases, there was a span of 5 bases. CDR3 nucleotide sequence: TGTGCCAGCATATCCGGAAACACCATATATTTT. Residues: CASISGNTIYF.

This clone was picked up one time. This sequence joins TRBV19 and TRBJ2-1; D remains ambiguous. Trimming cost V 4 bases and J 6 bases, with 16 bases left between them. CDR3 size: 15 residues. The germline V gene encodes CDR1 LNHDA and CDR2 SQIVND (reference sequence). The CDR3 nucleotides read TGTGCCAGTAGTACTGAGTATTACGGCTTCAATGAGCAGTTCTTC. Amino acid sequence: CASSTEYYGFNEQFF.

In DNA form, the CDR3 reads TGTGCCAGCAGTAGCCCCGGGACAGGAGAAGAGACCCAGTACTTC. This encodes CASSSPGTGEETQYF. The V and J genes are TRBV6-1 and TRBJ2-5, with 8 bases identical to TRBD1. V dropped 5 bases and J dropped 3; count of bases not matched to a gene: 8. The CDR3 is 15 amino acids. Per the germline V gene, CDR1 is MNHNS and CDR2 is SASEGT.

This clone was counted once. This chain joins TRBV6-6 and TRBJ2-3; a weak D match, TRBD2 (7 bases). With 2 bases removed from V and 3 bases from J, the gap between germline ends came to 12 bases. Germline V gene sequence: CDR1 MNHNY, CDR2 SVGAGI (reference sequence). CDR3 length equals 15 residues. The CDR3 reads CASSYGGGRTDTQYF. The CDR3, as DNA: TGTGCCAGCAGTTACGGGGGGGGGCGGACAGATACGCAGTATTTT.

V gene TRBV4-2 combines with J gene TRBJ1-4, with D perhaps matching TRBD1 (5 bases). V gave up 3 bases and J gave up 10 bases, with 21 bases separating them. The CDR3 spans 16 residues. Germline V lookup: CDR1 LGHNA, CDR2 YNFKEQ. CDR3 coding DNA: TGTGCCAGCAGCCAGCAACCACAGGAGTCCGCGGGAAAACTGTTTTTT. This codes for CASSQQPQESAGKLFF.

The chain carries TRBV7-9 and TRBJ2-5; D call uncertain. V lost 1 base and J lost 6, with 6 bases in between. Germline CDR1 is SEHNR and CDR2 is FQNEAQ (reference sequence). This CDR3 has 12 residues. Here the CDR3 reads CASSLGGQTQYF. The CDR3, as DNA: TGTGCCAGCAGCTTAGGTGGACAGACCCAGTACTTC.

The V and J genes are TRBV2 and TRBJ1-5; TRBD1 matches at 9 bases. This CDR3 has 17 residues. Germline-derived CDR1 and CDR2 are SNHLY and FYNNEI. The V and J ends lost 7 bases and 0 bases, in that order; junction bases with no gene match: 10. CDR3 bases: TGTGCCAGCACCAAGGACAGGGGAGCGATTAGCAATCAGCCCCAGCATTTT. Translated, it gives CASTKDRGAISNQPQHF.

This sequence joins TRBV25-1 and TRBJ1-4, with TRBD1 identical over 11 bases. CDR3 length: 15 amino acids. V lost 3 bases and J lost 8; bases outside the gene matches: 5. From germline, CDR1 is MGHDK and CDR2 SYGVNS. This chain's CDR3 is CASSDTRTGGEKLFF. The CDR3 DNA is TGTGCCAGCAGTGACACCCGGACAGGGGGCGAAAAACTGTTTTTT.

The chain is built from TRBV5-1 and TRBJ2-3, with 8 bases fitting TRBD2. The CDR3 is made up of 16 amino acids. Germline loops: CDR1 SGHRS, CDR2 YFSETQ. V lost 3 bases, J lost 4 bases, and 10 bases stayed unmatched. The CDR3 sequence: CASSSSAGELADTQYF. CDR3 DNA: TGCGCCAGCAGCTCTTCAGCGGGGGAGCTTGCAGATACGCAGTATTTT. Complete variable domain (other parts from reference TRBV5-1 and TRBJ2-3): KAGVTQTPRYLIKTRGQQVTLSCSPISGHRSVSWYQQTPGQGLQFLFEYFSETQRNKGNFPGRFSGRQFSNSRSEMNVSTLELGDSALYLCASSSSAGELADTQYFGPGTRLTVL.

The rearrangement joins TRBV14 to TRBJ2-7; D perhaps matches TRBD1 (6 bases). The germline V gene encodes CDR1 SGHDN and CDR2 FVKESK. The CDR3 loop spans 15 amino acids. V lost 0 bases and J lost 5, with 14 bases in between. The chain's CDR3 is CASSQETRGLHEQYF. In nucleotides, the CDR3 is TGTGCCAGCAGCCAAGAAACCAGGGGATTACACGAGCAGTACTTC.

V gene TRBV6-1 combines with J gene TRBJ1-2; a weak D match, TRBD1 (5 bases). There are 16 residues in the CDR3. V was pared by 4 bases and J by 4 bases, with 19 bases between. Per the germline V gene, CDR1 is MNHNS and CDR2 is SASEGT. The CDR3 nucleotides read TGTGCCAGCAGTGCACAAAACTACGGGGACTCCTATGGCTACACCTTC. Translation: CASSAQNYGDSYGYTF.

This sequence joins TRBV28 and TRBJ2-1; D possibly corresponds to TRBD1 (5 bases). Germline lookup yields CDR1 MDHEN and CDR2 SYDVKM. CDR3 length equals 13 residues. V was shortened by 1 base and J by 10 bases, with 11 bases between the two germline ends. The CDR3 nucleotides are TGTGCCAGCAGTTTATCTCTGGGGCCCGAGCAGTTCTTC. It codes for CASSLSLGPEQFF. Combining the CDR3 with reference TRBV28 and TRBJ2-1 gives the whole variable domain DVKVTQSSRYLVKRTGEKVFLECVQDMDHENMFWYRQDPGLGLRLIYFSYDVKMKEKGDIPEGYSVSREKKERFSLILESASTNQTSMYLCASSLSLGPEQFFGPGTRLTVL.

The rearrangement joins TRBV7-2 to TRBJ2-7; the D call may be TRBD1 or TRBD2 (5 bases each). CDR1 and CDR2 from the germline V gene are SGHTA and FQGNSA. The CDR3 consists of 14 residues. V shed 2 bases and J shed 2 bases, with 10 bases lying between them. The chain's CDR3 is CASSLIRGPYEQYF. The CDR3 DNA reads TGTGCCAGCAGCTTAATCCGGGGCCCCTACGAGCAGTACTTC.

The chain combines TRBV5-1 with TRBJ2-3; TRBD1 might be the D (6 bases). Trimming shortened V by 0 bases and J by 11 bases, and 19 bases separated the two germline ends. Per the germline V gene, CDR1 is SGHRS and CDR2 is YFSETQ. This CDR3 comprises 15 residues. The CDR3 is CASSLEDRFSNEQYF. CDR3 coding DNA: TGCGCCAGCAGCTTGGAGGACAGATTTTCTAACGAGCAGTATTTT.

The chain couples TRBV4-1 to TRBJ1-4; D might be TRBD1 (6 bases). Between the trimmed V and J ends, which lost 3 bases and 3 bases, there was a span of 17 bases. There are 17 residues in the CDR3. Per the germline V gene, CDR1 is MGHRA and CDR2 is YSYEKL. The CDR3 nucleotides read TGCGCCAGCAGCCAGGACCCTCAGGGGCCGGCTAATGAAAAACTGTTTTTT. Its protein is CASSQDPQGPANEKLFF.